One and the same sample provided the 17 T cell receptor beta chains below, sequenced in a study of cytomegalovirus exposure and HLA in healthy donors. Repertoires were generated with immunoSEQ multiplex PCR, while TCRdb's copy carries only in-frame clones and drops some. The sample contains 100,000 to 150,000 clones, 75% to 90% of which appear only once. Sequences were obtained from PBMCs. Receptors were obtained from a woman younger than 30 in good health and CMV-seronegative.

CDR3 amino acids: CASSLTSGGYYEQYF. The CDR3 bases are TGTGCCAGCAGCCTTACTAGCGGGGGCTACTACGAGCAGTACTTC. The chain joins TRBV28 to TRBJ2-7; 11 nucleotides align to TRBD2. CDR1 is MDHEN and CDR2 is SYDVKM in the germline V gene. The CDR3 covers 15 residues. V lost 6 bases to trimming and J lost 3 bases; unmatched junction nucleotides: 7.

This clone was seen once. The chain links TRBV2 to TRBJ1-1, with TRBD1 matching 9 bases. After removal of 7 bases from V and 4 bases from J, the junction contained 4 bases not matched to a gene. This CDR3 is 13 amino acids long. CDR1 SNHLY and CDR2 FYNNEI come from the germline V gene. The CDR3 DNA is TGTGCCAGCAATCGGGACAGGGCCACTGAAGCTTTCTTT. It yields the protein CASNRDRATEAFF.

The J gene is TRBJ1-2, the V gene TRBV28; D call uncertain. Trimming removed 5 bases from V and 9 bases from J, with 10 bases in between. The CDR3 totals 11 residues. The V gene's germline CDR1 is MDHEN and CDR2 SYDVKM. CDR3 DNA sequence: TGTGCCAGCAGTGGCGACTCGAGCTACACCTTC. Protein product: CASSGDSSYTF.

The chain combines TRBV5-4 with TRBJ2-2; 11 bases agree with TRBD2. The CDR3 sequence is 18 residues long. Trimming at V came to 4 bases and at J to 5 bases, leaving 13 bases not matched to a gene. The germline CDR1 and CDR2 sequences are SGHNT and YYREEE (reference sequence). The DNA for the CDR3 is TGTGCCAGCAGCCCGACTCTACTAGCGGGGGATGTTACCGGGGAGCTGTTTTTT. Amino acids: CASSPTLLAGDVTGELFF.

The J gene is TRBJ1-1, the V gene TRBV21-1; the table's D call TRBD1 went unverified against the DNA. TRBV21-1 is deemed a pseudogene. The CDR3 totals 13 residues. DNA for the CDR3: TGTGCCAGCAGCACACGGACAGGGGGCAAAGCTTTCTTT. Its translation is CASSTRTGGKAFF.

The rearrangement links TRBV27 to TRBJ1-5; D not resolved. CDR3 length: 14 residues. The germline gives CDR1 MNHEY, CDR2 SMNVEV (reference sequence). With 6 bases removed from V and 4 bases from J, the gap between germline ends came to 13 bases. The DNA of the CDR3 is TGTGCCAGCAGCCCCCACGGTAGTAATCAGCCCCAGCATTTT. Translating it yields CASSPHGSNQPQHF.

The gene calls are TRBV18 and TRBJ1-5; maybe TRBD1 (6 bases). Germline values: CDR1 KGHSH, CDR2 LQKENI. The CDR3 is 16 residues long. V lost 5 bases and J lost 3, with 17 bases in between. The CDR3 DNA is TGTGCCAGCTCATCGTCCCAGGGGAATAACAATCAGCCCCAGCATTTT. This codes for CASSSSQGNNNQPQHF.

This chain links TRBV27 with TRBJ2-7, with 7 bases matching TRBD2. V dropped 6 bases and J dropped 3; count of bases not matched to a gene: 11. This CDR3 contains 15 residues. Per germline, CDR1 MNHEY and CDR2 SMNVEV (reference sequence). CDR3 nucleotide sequence: TGTGCCAGCAGCCATCAGCGGGGATCCAACTACGAGCAGTACTTC. It yields the protein CASSHQRGSNYEQYF.

This clone was recorded a few times. The V gene is TRBV5-1, the J gene TRBJ2-7, with D unclear. The CDR3 sequence is 12 residues long. Trimming removed 0 bases from V and 4 bases from J, with 5 bases in between. CDR1 SGHRS and CDR2 YFSETQ come from the germline V gene. DNA of the CDR3: TGCGCCAGCAGCTTGGACACGTACGAGCAGTACTTC. Encoded protein: CASSLDTYEQYF.

The chain has TRBV5-6 and TRBJ2-7; D gene unclear. Trimming cost V 2 bases and J 6 bases, with 18 bases left between them. The germline V gene encodes CDR1 SGHDT and CDR2 YYEEEE. The CDR3 has 15 amino acids. In DNA form, the CDR3 reads TGTGCCAGCAGCTTTGACACAGTCTATATTTCCGAGCAGTACTTC. Amino acid sequence: CASSFDTVYISEQYF. Looking up the rest from reference TRBV5-6 and TRBJ2-7 gives the full variable domain: DAGVTQSPTHLIKTRGQQVTLRCSPKSGHDTVSWYQQALGQGPQFIFQYYEEEERQRGNFPDRFSGHQFPNYSSELNVNALLLGDSALYLCASSFDTVYISEQYFGPGTRLTVT.

The V gene is TRBV28, the J gene TRBJ1-5, with D uncertain. V lost 6 bases and J 3 bases, leaving 9 bases between the germline ends. Germline CDR1 reads MDHEN; CDR2 reads SYDVKM. The CDR3 has 13 amino acids. The CDR3 region has the DNA TGTGCCAGCAGAAGCCTGATCAATCAGCCCCAGCATTTT. Protein: CASRSLINQPQHF.

The gene calls are TRBV5-1 and TRBJ2-5, with 7 nucleotides matching TRBD2. The germline gives CDR1 SGHRS, CDR2 YFSETQ. This CDR3 region has 14 residues. Trimming removed 4 bases from V and 2 bases from J; junction bases left unmatched: 5. The CDR3 reads CASSSGTPQETQYF. The CDR3 nucleotides read TGCGCCAGCAGCAGCGGGACTCCTCAAGAGACCCAGTACTTC.

This clone was detected once. This chain joins TRBV18 and TRBJ1-2, with 7 nucleotides matching TRBD1. The CDR3 sequence is 16 residues long. With V trimmed by 1 base and J by 4 bases, 9 bases remained unmatched. The V gene's germline CDR1 is KGHSH and CDR2 LQKENI. The CDR3 sequence is CASSPLGEQGPYGYTF. CDR3 in DNA: TGTGCCAGCTCACCACTTGGGGAACAGGGGCCCTATGGCTACACCTTC. The whole variable domain, filled in from reference TRBV18 and TRBJ1-2, reads NAGVMQNPRHLVRRRGQEARLRCSPMKGHSHVYWYRQLPEEGLKFMVYLQKENIIDESGMPKERFSAEFPKEGPSILRIQQVVRGDSAAYFCASSPLGEQGPYGYTFGSGTRLTVV.

This chain joins TRBV30 and TRBJ1-5, with D hard to call. The CDR3 spans 13 residues. V lost 0 bases to trimming and J lost 11 bases, with 14 bases between them. In germline, CDR1 is GTSNPN, CDR2 SVGIG (reference sequence). CDR3 DNA sequence: TGTGCCTGGAGTGTATTAACGTCCGCGGCCCAGCATTTT. It translates to CAWSVLTSAAQHF.

The chain is built from TRBV4-2 and TRBJ2-5; D uncertain. Trimming removed 0 bases from V and 0 bases from J, with 11 bases in between. In germline, CDR1 is LGHNA, CDR2 YNFKEQ. The length of the CDR3 is 16 residues. CDR3 DNA: TGTGCCAGCAGCCAAGAAAGTGGAGAGTACCAAGAGACCCAGTACTTC. Amino acids: CASSQESGEYQETQYF.

This clone came up once. This sequence joins TRBV28 and TRBJ1-6; D call uncertain. V was trimmed by 6 bases and J by 6 bases, leaving 3 bases between them. The CDR3 spans 11 residues. The germline V gene encodes CDR1 MDHEN and CDR2 SYDVKM. The CDR3: CASSRNSPLHF. The CDR3 DNA sequence: TGTGCCAGCAGCCGTAATTCACCCCTCCACTTT.

V and J are TRBV2 and TRBJ2-5, with TRBD1 identical over 7 bases. Germline assignment: CDR1 SNHLY and CDR2 FYNNEI. The CDR3 covers 12 residues. With 11 bases clipped from V and 0 bases from J, the junction kept 3 bases outside the gene matches. The CDR3 DNA is TGTGCCTCCCAGGGGGACCAAGAGACCCAGTACTTC. This translates into CASQGDQETQYF. The full variable domain, in which reference TRBV2 and TRBJ2-5 provide the parts outside the CDR3, is EPEVTQTPSHQVTQMGQEVILRCVPISNHLYFYWYRQILGQKVEFLVSFYNNEISEKSEIFDDQFSVERPDGSNFTLKIRSTKLEDSAMYFCASQGDQETQYFGPGTRLLVL.